The T cell receptor beta chain described here comes from a study of tumor-infiltrating lymphocytes in localized non-small cell lung cancer. Study as a whole: Resected tumor was paired with non-adjacent uninvolved lung from the same patient.

This clone is a singleton in its sample. Its target is not known. Sequencing was performed with immunoSEQ multiplex PCR; in TCRdb, only in-frame clones are kept and a portion is missing. The sample yields about 29,000 clones, 75% to 90% seen once. Study-level results: Only some patients had TCR sequencing, depending on available tissue. Immunotypes IM1 and IM2 had similar TCR-derived T-cell fractions. Tumors had more T cell infiltration than uninvolved lung, per TCRbeta sequencing and CD3 counts.

The CDR3 totals 18 residues. Germline trimming cut 3 bases from V and 0 bases from J; bases unmatched to any gene: 9. Germline V gene lookup returns CDR1 LGHNA and CDR2 YSLEER. This sequence was found in a human donor with non-small cell lung cancer. The J gene is TRBJ1-5, the V gene TRBV4-3; TRBD1 agrees at 9 bases. Sequenced material: lung tumor tissue. The CDR3 DNA reads TGCGCCAGCAGCCAGGATCCACAGGGGGCGCTTAGCAATCAGCCCCAGCATTTT. This sequence encodes CASSQDPQGALSNQPQHF.